A selection of T cell receptor beta chains follows, all from one sample in a study of beta chain features in type 1 diabetes. TCRdb keeps only in-frame clones here, not all; method: immunoSEQ multiplex PCR. The sample has some 250,000 clones; 11% are singletons. Sequenced input: naive CD4+ T cells from blood. Receptors were obtained from a man aged 25-45 years with type 1 diabetes. Each CDR3 is given with its conserved first and last residue. The D gene is left open where the match is weak. Where a row states a size, it is once, few, many or the class of an expanded clone; other rows omit it.

v_gene	j_gene	abundance	d_gene	CDR3nt	CDR3aa
TRBV9	TRBJ1-1	once	TRBD1	TGTGCCAGCAGCGAGGAGACAGGGGAGGTCGCTGAAGCTTTCTTT	CASSEETGEVAEAFF
TRBV28	TRBJ1-2	few	-	TGTGCCGGCGCGGGTATATATGGCTACACCTTC	CAGAGIYGYTF
TRBV19	TRBJ1-5	-	TRBD1	TGTGCCAGTAGTATCTTGGGACAGGGAACAAATCAGCCCCAGCATTTT	CASSILGQGTNQPQHF
TRBV19	TRBJ2-3	-	TRBD1	TGTGCCAGTCAGGGGGTAGAGACAGATACGCAGTATTTT	CASQGVETDTQYF
TRBV29-1	TRBJ1-4	few	-	TGCAGCGTTGCCAGGACACTCAATGAAAAACTGTTTTTT	CSVARTLNEKLFF
TRBV7-8	TRBJ2-7	-	-	TGTGCCAGCAGCTTAGCCAGGAACTTTGAGCGGGTGGCCTACGAGCAGTACTTC	CASSLARNFERVAYEQYF
TRBV29-1	TRBJ2-7	-	-	TGCAGCGTCCGGGGACAAGACGAGCAGTACTTC	CSVRGQDEQYF
TRBV6-5	TRBJ2-7	few	TRBD2	TGTGCCACTAGGGAGGGCTACGAGCAGTACTTC	CATREGYEQYF
TRBV6-5	TRBJ2-5	few	-	TGTGCCAGCAGCCCACCCCCCCTACTCCAAGAGACCCAGTACTTC	CASSPPPLLQETQYF
TRBV19	TRBJ2-7	few	-	TGTGCCAGTAGCTCACTGTTGCAGGGAGGCGAGCAGTACTTC	CASSSLLQGGEQYF
TRBV6-5	TRBJ2-7	-	-	TGTGCCAGCAGTTACTCGGGTCTAGCCTACGAGCAGTACTTC	CASSYSGLAYEQYF
TRBV9	TRBJ1-3	once	TRBD1	TGTGCCAGCAGCGTAGGGACAGGGGTGTCTGGAAACACCATATATTTT	CASSVGTGVSGNTIYF
TRBV19	TRBJ2-3	-	-	TGTGCCAGTAGCCTAACATACAGTAATACGCAGTATTTT	CASSLTYSNTQYF
TRBV10-3	TRBJ1-2	few	-	TGTGCCATCAGGGGAGGACTAACCGACTATGGCTACACCTTC	CAIRGGLTDYGYTF
TRBV7-9	TRBJ1-1	-	TRBD1	TGTGCCAGCAGCCCTTTGGGACAGGGGGACACTGAAGCTTTCTTT	CASSPLGQGDTEAFF
TRBV7-9	TRBJ2-5	few	TRBD1	TGTGCCAGCAGTCGGGGACAGGTTGGGGAGACCCAGTACTTC	CASSRGQVGETQYF
TRBV9	TRBJ1-2	-	-	TGTGCCAGCAGCGTAGATACACGTCCTTCCGGCTACACCTTC	CASSVDTRPSGYTF
TRBV11-2	TRBJ2-7	few	TRBD1	TGTGCCAGCAGCGAGGACAGGGGGACGGGTACGCAGTACTTC	CASSEDRGTGTQYF
TRBV2	TRBJ1-4	-	TRBD1	TGTGCCAGCAGTCCACAGGGGACCCATAATGAAAAACTGTTTTTT	CASSPQGTHNEKLFF
TRBV6-5	TRBJ1-2	few	TRBD1	TGTGCCAGCAGTCGACAGGGTTCTGGCTACACCTTC	CASSRQGSGYTF
TRBV5-1	TRBJ2-3	few	TRBD1	TGCGCCAGCAAAAGACAGGGGGCTAGCACAGATACGCAGTATTTT	CASKRQGASTDTQYF
TRBV18	TRBJ2-5	-	-	TGTGCCAGCTCACCAGACATCCAAGAGACCCAGTACTTC	CASSPDIQETQYF
TRBV28	TRBJ2-5	-	TRBD1	TGTGCCAGCAGGACGGACAGGTCCGAAGAGACCCAGTACTTC	CASRTDRSEETQYF
TRBV7-9	TRBJ2-7	-	TRBD2	TGTGCCAGCAGCTTAGGGGCGGGGGTAACCTACGAGCAGTACTTC	CASSLGAGVTYEQYF
TRBV7-2	TRBJ2-5	few	-	TGTGCCAGCAGACAGCTCTCAGGTTTGGGGACCCAGTACTTC	CASRQLSGLGTQYF
TRBV19	TRBJ2-1	few	-	TGTGCCAGTAGTATGATTTGGGAGGCGGGCCGCCTCAATGAGCAGTTCTTC	CASSMIWEAGRLNEQFF
TRBV9	TRBJ1-3	-	-	TGTGCCAGCAGCGTGGGGGGGGACTCTGGAAACACCATATATTTT	CASSVGGDSGNTIYF
TRBV5-1	TRBJ2-1	few	TRBD1	TGCGCCAGCAGCAACCGGGACAGAGGCAATGAGCAGTTCTTC	CASSNRDRGNEQFF
TRBV28	TRBJ2-5	few	TRBD2	TGTGCCAGCAGCTCCATTGGACTAGCGGGGGGAGAGACCCAGTACTTC	CASSSIGLAGGETQYF
TRBV18	TRBJ2-3	-	TRBD2	TGTGCCAGCTCACCACCGAGGCTAGCGGGGGGAGATACGCAGTATTTT	CASSPPRLAGGDTQYF
TRBV28	TRBJ1-6	few	-	TGTGCCAGCAGTCAGGGATCGAATTCACCCCTCCACTTT	CASSQGSNSPLHF
TRBV2	TRBJ1-2	few	-	TGTGCCAGCAGTGAACGGACAGCTGGCGGCTACACCTTC	CASSERTAGGYTF
TRBV5-4	TRBJ2-1	few	TRBD2	TGTGCCAGCAGCTTGGCCCTTAGGACTAGCGGGGCATCTGAGCAGTTCTTC	CASSLALRTSGASEQFF
TRBV28	TRBJ1-5	-	-	TGTGCCAGCAGCCCTAATCAGCCCCAGCATTTT	CASSPNQPQHF
TRBV18	TRBJ1-2	-	-	TGTGCCAGCTCACCTTCGAGGACATTCAAGGAGGGCTACACCTTC	CASSPSRTFKEGYTF
TRBV5-1	TRBJ2-5	few	-	TGCGCCAGCAGCTTGTACGGAGGGGAAGAGACCCAGTACTTC	CASSLYGGEETQYF
TRBV5-1	TRBJ1-6	few	-	TGCGCCAGCAGCTATGACAGCAATTCACCCCTCCACTTT	CASSYDSNSPLHF
TRBV4-2	TRBJ1-6	-	-	TGTGCCAGCAGCCCCAGGGGTGATTCACCCCTCCACTTT	CASSPRGDSPLHF
TRBV6-6	TRBJ1-1	-	TRBD1	TGTGCCAGCAGTTTTGGACAGGGTGGGAACACTGAAGCTTTCTTT	CASSFGQGGNTEAFF
TRBV30	TRBJ1-2	-	-	TGTGCCTGGAGTGTACAGGGAATACCTGGCTACACCTTC	CAWSVQGIPGYTF
TRBV4-1	TRBJ2-1	few	TRBD1	TGCGCCAGCAGTCGGGGACAGGGGCCTTACAATGAGCAGTTCTTC	CASSRGQGPYNEQFF
TRBV30	TRBJ1-4	few	TRBD1	TGTGCCTGGAGGGCCCCGGGACAGAAGAATGAAAAACTGTTTTTT	CAWRAPGQKNEKLFF